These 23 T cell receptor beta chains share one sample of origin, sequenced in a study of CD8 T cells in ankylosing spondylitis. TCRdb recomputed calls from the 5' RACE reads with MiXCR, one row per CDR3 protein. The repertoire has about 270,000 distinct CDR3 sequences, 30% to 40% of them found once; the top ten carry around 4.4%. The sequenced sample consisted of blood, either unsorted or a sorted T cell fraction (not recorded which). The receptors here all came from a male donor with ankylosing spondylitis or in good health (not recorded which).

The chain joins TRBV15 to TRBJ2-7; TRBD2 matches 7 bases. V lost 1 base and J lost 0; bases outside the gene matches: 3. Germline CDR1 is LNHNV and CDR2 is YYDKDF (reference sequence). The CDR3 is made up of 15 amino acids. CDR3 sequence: CATSRAGGSSYEQYF. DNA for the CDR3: TGTGCCACCAGCAGAGCGGGGGGATCCTCCTACGAGCAGTACTTC. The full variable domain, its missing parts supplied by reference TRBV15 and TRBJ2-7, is DAMVIQNPRYQVTQFGKPVTLSCSQTLNHNVMYWYQQKSSQAPKLLFHYYDKDFNNEADTPDNFQSRRPNTSFCFLDIRSPGLGDTAMYLCATSRAGGSSYEQYFGPGTRLTVT.

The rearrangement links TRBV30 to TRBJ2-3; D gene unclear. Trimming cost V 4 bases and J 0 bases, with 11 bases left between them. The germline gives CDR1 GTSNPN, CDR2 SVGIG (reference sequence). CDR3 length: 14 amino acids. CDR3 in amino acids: CAWKLLGSTDTQYF. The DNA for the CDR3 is TGTGCCTGGAAGTTGCTGGGGAGCACAGATACGCAGTATTTT.

CDR3 in amino acids: CASSSLAGDNPYEQYF. As DNA, the CDR3 is TGTGCCAGCAGTTCTCTGGCGGGGGACAATCCATACGAGCAGTACTTC. V usage is TRBV12-3 or TRBV12-4 and J usage is TRBJ2-7; D is possibly TRBD2 (7 bases). Trimming took off 4 bases at V and 4 bases at J, with 20 bases between the two ends. The CDR3 extends over 16 amino acids.

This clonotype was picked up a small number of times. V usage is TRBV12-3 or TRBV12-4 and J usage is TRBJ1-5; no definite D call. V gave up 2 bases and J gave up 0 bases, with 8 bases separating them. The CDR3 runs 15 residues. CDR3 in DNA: TGTGCCAGCAGTTTAATGGCAGTTAGCAATCAGCCCCAGCATTTT. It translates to CASSLMAVSNQPQHF.

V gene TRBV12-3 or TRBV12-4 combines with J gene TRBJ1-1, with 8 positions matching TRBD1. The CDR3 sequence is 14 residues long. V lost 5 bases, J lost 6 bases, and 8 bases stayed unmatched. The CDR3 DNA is TGTGCCAGCAGTCCCCTCGGGACAGGAGCTGAAGCTTTCTTT. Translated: CASSPLGTGAEAFF.

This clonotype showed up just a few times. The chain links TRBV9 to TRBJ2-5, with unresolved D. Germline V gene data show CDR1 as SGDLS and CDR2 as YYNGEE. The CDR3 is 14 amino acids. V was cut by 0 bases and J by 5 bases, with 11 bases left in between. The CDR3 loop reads CASSVDGVGETQYF. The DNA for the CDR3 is TGTGCCAGCAGCGTAGATGGGGTCGGGGAGACCCAGTACTTC.

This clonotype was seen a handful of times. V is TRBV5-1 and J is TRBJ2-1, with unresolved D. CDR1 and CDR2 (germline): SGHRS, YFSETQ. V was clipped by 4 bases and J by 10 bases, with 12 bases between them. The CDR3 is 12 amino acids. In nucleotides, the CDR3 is TGCGCCAGCAGCGCCATCCGCGGCGAGCAGTTCTTC. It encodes CASSAIRGEQFF.

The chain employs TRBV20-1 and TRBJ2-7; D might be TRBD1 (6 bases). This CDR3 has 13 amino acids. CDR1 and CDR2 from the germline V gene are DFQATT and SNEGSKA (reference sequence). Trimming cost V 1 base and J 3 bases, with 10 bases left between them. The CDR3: CSARGVQGYEQYF. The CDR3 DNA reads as TGCAGTGCTAGAGGGGTACAGGGCTACGAGCAGTACTTC.

CDR3 residues: CASSFQGALEAFF. CDR3 bases: TGTGCCAGCAGCTTTCAGGGAGCCCTTGAAGCTTTCTTT. The gene calls are TRBV7-9 and TRBJ1-1; a possible D gene is TRBD1 (5 bases). The germline CDR1 and CDR2 sequences are SEHNR and FQNEAQ (reference sequence). The CDR3 length is 13 residues. Trimming pared 3 bases from V and 7 bases from J, leaving 12 bases between.

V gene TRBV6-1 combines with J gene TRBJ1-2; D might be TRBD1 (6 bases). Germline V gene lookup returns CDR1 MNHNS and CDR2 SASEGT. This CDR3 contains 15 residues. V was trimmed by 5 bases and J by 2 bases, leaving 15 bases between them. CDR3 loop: CASSQTPDRNYGYTF. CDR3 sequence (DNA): TGTGCCAGCAGTCAAACCCCCGACAGGAACTATGGCTACACCTTC.

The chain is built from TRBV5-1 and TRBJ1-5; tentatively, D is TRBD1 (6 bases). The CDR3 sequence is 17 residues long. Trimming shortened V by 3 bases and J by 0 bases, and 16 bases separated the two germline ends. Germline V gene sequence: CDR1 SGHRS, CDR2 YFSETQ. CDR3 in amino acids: CASSSQNYRDSNQPQHF. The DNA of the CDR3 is TGCGCCAGCAGCTCACAAAACTACAGGGATAGCAATCAGCCCCAGCATTTT. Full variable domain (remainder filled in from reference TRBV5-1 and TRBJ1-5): KAGVTQTPRYLIKTRGQQVTLSCSPISGHRSVSWYQQTPGQGLQFLFEYFSETQRNKGNFPGRFSGRQFSNSRSEMNVSTLELGDSALYLCASSSQNYRDSNQPQHFGDGTRLSIL.

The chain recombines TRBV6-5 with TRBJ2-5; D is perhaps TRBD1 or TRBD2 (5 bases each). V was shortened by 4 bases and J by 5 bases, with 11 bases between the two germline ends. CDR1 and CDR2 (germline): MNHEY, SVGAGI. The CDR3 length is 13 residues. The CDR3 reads CASSSGGFETQYF. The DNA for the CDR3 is TGTGCCAGCAGTTCTGGGGGTTTTGAGACCCAGTACTTC.

As DNA, the CDR3 is TGTGCCAGCAGCGACCAATACGTTGAGCAGTTCTTC. Amino acids: CASSDQYVEQFF. The J gene is TRBJ2-1, the V gene TRBV6-2 or TRBV6-3, with D hard to call. V shed 6 bases and J shed 9 bases, with 12 bases lying between them. Germline assignment: CDR1 MNHEY and CDR2 SVGEGT. The CDR3 extends over 12 amino acids.

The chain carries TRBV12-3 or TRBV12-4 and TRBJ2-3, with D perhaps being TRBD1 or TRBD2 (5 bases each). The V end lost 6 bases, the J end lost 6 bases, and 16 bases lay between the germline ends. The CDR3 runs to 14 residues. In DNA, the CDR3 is TGTGCCAGCAGCACCCGGGACCCCACTGATACGCAGTATTTT. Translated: CASSTRDPTDTQYF.

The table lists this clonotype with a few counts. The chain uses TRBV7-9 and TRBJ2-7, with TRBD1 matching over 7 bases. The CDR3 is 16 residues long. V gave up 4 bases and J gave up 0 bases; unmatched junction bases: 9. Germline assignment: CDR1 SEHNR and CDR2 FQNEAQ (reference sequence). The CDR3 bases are TGTGCCAGCAGCTACAGGACAGGTAGCAACTCCTACGAGCAGTACTTC. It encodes CASSYRTGSNSYEQYF.

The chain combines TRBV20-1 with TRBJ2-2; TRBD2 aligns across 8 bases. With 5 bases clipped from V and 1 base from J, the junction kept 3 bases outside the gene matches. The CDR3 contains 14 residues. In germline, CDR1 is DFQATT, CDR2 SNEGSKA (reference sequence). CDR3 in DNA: TGCAGTGCTGGGACTAGGGGGAACACCGGGGAGCTGTTTTTT. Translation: CSAGTRGNTGELFF.

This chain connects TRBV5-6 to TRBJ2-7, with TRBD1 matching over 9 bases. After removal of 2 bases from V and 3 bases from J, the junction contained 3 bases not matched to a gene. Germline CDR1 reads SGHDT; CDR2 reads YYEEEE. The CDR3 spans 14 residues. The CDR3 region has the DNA TGTGCCAGCAGCTTAGACAGGGGGAACTACGAGCAGTACTTC. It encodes CASSLDRGNYEQYF.

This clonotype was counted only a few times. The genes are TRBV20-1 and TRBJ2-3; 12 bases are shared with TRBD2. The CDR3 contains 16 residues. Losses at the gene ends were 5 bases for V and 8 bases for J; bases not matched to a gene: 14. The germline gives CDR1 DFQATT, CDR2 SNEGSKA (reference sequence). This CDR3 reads CSASSGGARSSVTQYF. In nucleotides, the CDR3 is TGCAGTGCTTCTAGCGGGGGGGCCCGGTCGTCAGTTACGCAGTATTTT.

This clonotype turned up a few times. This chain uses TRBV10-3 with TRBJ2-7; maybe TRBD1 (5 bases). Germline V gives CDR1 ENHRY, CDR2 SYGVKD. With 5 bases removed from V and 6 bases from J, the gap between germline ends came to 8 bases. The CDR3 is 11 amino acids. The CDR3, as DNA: TGTGCCATCAGTCAGGGTCCCGAGCAGTACTTC. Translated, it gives CAISQGPEQYF.

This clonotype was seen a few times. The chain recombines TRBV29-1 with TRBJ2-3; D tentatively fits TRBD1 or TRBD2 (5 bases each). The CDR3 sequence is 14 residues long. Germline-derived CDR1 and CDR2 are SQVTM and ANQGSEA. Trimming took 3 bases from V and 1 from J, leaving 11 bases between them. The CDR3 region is CSVESGAGTDTQYF. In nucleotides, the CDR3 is TGCAGCGTTGAGTCCGGGGCGGGCACAGATACGCAGTATTTT.

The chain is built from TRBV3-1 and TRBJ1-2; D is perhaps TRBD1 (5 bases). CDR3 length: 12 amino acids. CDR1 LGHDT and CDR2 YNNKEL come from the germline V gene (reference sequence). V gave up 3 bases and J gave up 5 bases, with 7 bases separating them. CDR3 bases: TGTGCCAGCAGCCAGGGGCGGTATGGCTACACCTTC. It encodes CASSQGRYGYTF. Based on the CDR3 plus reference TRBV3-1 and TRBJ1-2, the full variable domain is DTAVSQTPKYLVTQMGNDKSIKCEQNLGHDTMYWYKQDSKKFLKIMFSYNNKELIINETVPNRFSPKSPDKAHLNLHINSLELGDSAVYFCASSQGRYGYTFGSGTRLTVV.

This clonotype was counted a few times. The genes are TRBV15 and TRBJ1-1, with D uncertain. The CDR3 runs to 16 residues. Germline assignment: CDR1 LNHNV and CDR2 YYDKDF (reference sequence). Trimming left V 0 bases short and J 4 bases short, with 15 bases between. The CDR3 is CATSRDVAGTGTEAFF. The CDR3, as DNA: TGTGCCACCAGCAGAGATGTAGCAGGAACCGGCACTGAAGCTTTCTTT.

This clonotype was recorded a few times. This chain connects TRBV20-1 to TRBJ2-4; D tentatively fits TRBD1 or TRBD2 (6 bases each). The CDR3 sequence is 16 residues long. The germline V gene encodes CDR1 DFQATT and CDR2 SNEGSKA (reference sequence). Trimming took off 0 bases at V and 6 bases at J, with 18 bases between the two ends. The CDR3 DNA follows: TGCAGTGCTAGAGATCATCTCCGGGGGCGACTAAACATTCAGTACTTC. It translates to CSARDHLRGRLNIQYF.